This is a list of T cell receptor beta chains from one sample in a study of T cell responses to AZD1222 COVID-19 vaccine. Libraries were prepared by immunoSEQ multiplex PCR; TCRdb keeps only in-frame clonotypes and omits some of them. The sample yields around 80,000 clones, 92% seen once. This specimen consisted of peripheral blood, obtained 28 days after the second AZD1222 dose. The receptors stem from an adult who received the AZD1222 COVID-19 vaccine. Each CDR3 is given with its conserved first and last residue. Each record gives: D gene, V gene, clone size, J gene, CDR3 DNA, CDR3 protein. The D gene is left open where the match is weak. Rows give clone size only sometimes, using once, few, many, or a class for an expanded clone.

NA,TRBV7-2,once,TRBJ2-6,TGTGCCAGCAGCCCGGTCTTAACGGGGGCCAACGTCCTGACTTTC,CASSPVLTGANVLTF
NA,TRBV30,NA,TRBJ1-2,TGTGCCTGGATCCTCAAAATGGGTGGCTACACCTTC,CAWILKMGGYTF
TRBD2,TRBV27,NA,TRBJ2-7,TGTGCCAGCAGAGTAGGTACCGGGACTAGCGTTTACGAGCAGTACTTC,CASRVGTGTSVYEQYF
TRBD1,TRBV5-1,NA,TRBJ2-7,TGCGCCAGCAGCTCGCCCTACAGGGGCACGTACGAGCAGTACTTC,CASSSPYRGTYEQYF
NA,TRBV28,NA,TRBJ1-2,TGTGCCAGCAGAGCGACCCGACAGGTCTATGGCTACACCTTC,CASRATRQVYGYTF
NA,TRBV2,once,TRBJ1-1,TGTGCCAGCAGAGGCCGGATGAACACTGAAGCTTTCTTT,CASRGRMNTEAFF
NA,TRBV27,NA,TRBJ1-2,TGTGCCAGCAGTTCCCTACCTAACTATGGCTACACCTTC,CASSSLPNYGYTF
NA,TRBV3-1/TRBV3-2,NA,TRBJ1-3,TGTGCCAGCAGCCAATCCGGGGCAGACTCTGGAAACACCATATATTTT,CASSQSGADSGNTIYF
TRBD1,TRBV9,NA,TRBJ1-1,TGTGCCAGCAGCCCTCGACAGGGGATAAACACTGAAGCTTTCTTT,CASSPRQGINTEAFF
NA,TRBV12-3/TRBV12-4,NA,TRBJ2-1,TGTGCCAGCAGTTTGGGGCAGAACAATGAGCAGTTCTTC,CASSLGQNNEQFF
TRBD2,TRBV5-1,few,TRBJ2-3,TGCGCCAGCAGCTTGGCCGGCAGCGGGAGTTTAATATGGGATACGCAGTATTTT,CASSLAGSGSLIWDTQYF
TRBD2,TRBV28,NA,TRBJ2-2,TGTGCCAGCAGTCCGCTAGCGGGGAACACCGGGGAGCTGTTTTTT,CASSPLAGNTGELFF
NA,TRBV19,once,TRBJ1-2,TGTGCCAGTAGTATGGTCTACACCGACGACTATGGCTACACCTTC,CASSMVYTDDYGYTF
NA,TRBV19,NA,TRBJ2-7,TGTGCCAGTAGCTATTCCGTAGGGTACGAGCAGTACTTC,CASSYSVGYEQYF
NA,TRBV6-5,NA,TRBJ1-1,TGTGCCAGCAGCGTGGGGCGAGAGGGGGACACTGAAGCTTTCTTT,CASSVGREGDTEAFF
NA,TRBV30,NA,TRBJ1-5,TGTGCCTGGAGTGGGACGAGGGCACCCCAGCCCCAGCATTTT,CAWSGTRAPQPQHF
TRBD1,TRBV5-1,NA,TRBJ1-2,TGCGCCAGCAGCTTGGCGGGACAGGGGGTTCAAGGCTACACCTTC,CASSLAGQGVQGYTF
NA,TRBV28,once,TRBJ1-5,TGTGCCAGCAGCGCGGCTAATCTTCCCCAGCATTTT,CASSAANLPQHF
TRBD2,TRBV19,NA,TRBJ2-1,TGTGCCAGTAGTGTAGCGGGAGGGCCCTACAATGAGCAGTTCTTC,CASSVAGGPYNEQFF
TRBD2,TRBV30,NA,TRBJ2-7,TGTGCCTGGAGGGGGACTAGTATCCAGCAGTACTTC,CAWRGTSIQQYF
NA,TRBV15,NA,TRBJ1-2,TGTGCCACCAGCAGAGAGCCGTGGGGGGAAGACTATGGCTACACCTTC,CATSREPWGEDYGYTF
NA,TRBV11-2,NA,TRBJ1-1,TGTGCCAGCAGCCGAGGGGGGCTCTTTCCTGGGGCTTTCTTT,CASSRGGLFPGAFF
NA,TRBV18,NA,TRBJ1-1,TGTGCCAGCTCACCGTCAGTGAACACTGAAGCTTTCTTT,CASSPSVNTEAFF
TRBD1,TRBV5-1,NA,TRBJ1-3,TGCGCCAGCAGCCGGACAGGGTCAGGAAACACCATATATTTT,CASSRTGSGNTIYF
TRBD1,TRBV27,NA,TRBJ1-2,TGTGCCAGCAGTCCAGGACAGGGGACAGGAGGCTACACCTTC,CASSPGQGTGGYTF
NA,TRBV28,NA,TRBJ1-1,TGTGCCAGCAGTTTAAACCGGGCTGAAGCTTTCTTT,CASSLNRAEAFF
NA,TRBV6-4,medium-sized,TRBJ1-2,TGTGCCAGCAGTGACTCGACTGAGGGTGCGGAAGGCTACACCTTC,CASSDSTEGAEGYTF
TRBD1,TRBV6-4,NA,TRBJ2-1,TGTGCCAGCAGGCGACAGGGTTTTGAGTACAATGAGCAGTTCTTC,CASRRQGFEYNEQFF
TRBD1,TRBV4-2,NA,TRBJ1-2,TGTGCCAGCAGCCAATTAGGGACAGTCTCTGGCTACACCTTC,CASSQLGTVSGYTF
NA,TRBV5-1,NA,TRBJ2-1,TGCGCCAGCAGCTTACAGGGAGGTGAGCAGTTCTTC,CASSLQGGEQFF
TRBD1,TRBV7-2,NA,TRBJ1-4,TGTGCCAGCAGCTCGGGACAGGGTACTGAAAAACTGTTTTTT,CASSSGQGTEKLFF
NA,TRBV6-2/TRBV6-3,NA,TRBJ1-5,TGTGCCAGCAGCCTCTGGGCAGGGAGTCAGCCCCAGCATTTT,CASSLWAGSQPQHF
NA,TRBV21-1,NA,TRBJ2-1,TGTGCCCTTGCCACGGGGAGCTCCTACAATGAGCAGTTCTTC,CALATGSSYNEQFF
TRBD1,TRBV6-5,NA,TRBJ1-3,TGTGCCAGCACCCAAGGCAGGGGGGAAGGAAACACCATATATTTT,CASTQGRGEGNTIYF
NA,TRBV6-5,NA,TRBJ1-2,TGTGCCACGGGGCCGACAGCGATGACGGGTGGCTACACCTTC,CATGPTAMTGGYTF
TRBD2,TRBV5-1,NA,TRBJ2-3,TGCGCCAGCAGCGCTAGCGGGAGCACAGATACGCAGTATTTT,CASSASGSTDTQYF
NA,TRBV6-2/TRBV6-3,NA,TRBJ1-1,TGTGCCAGCAGTTACGAGGGGGGCTTGGCTGAAGCTTTCTTT,CASSYEGGLAEAFF